This T cell receptor (beta chain) was sequenced during a study of OX40 agonist ivuxolimab in advanced cancers. In the study overall: The mean age was around 56 years, ranging from about 20 to 85, with more than 70% of participants male. Partial responses were observed in three patients, of whom one had hepatocellular carcinoma and two had cutaneous melanoma. Broader study findings: In the 0.1 to 3.0 mg/kg range, CD4+ and CD8+ blood T cells had expanded clonally by week 6. More expanded clones were seen, on average, in CD8+ T cells than in CD4+.

TCRdb's copy holds only in-frame clones and misses some; the assay was immunoSEQ multiplex PCR. The data hold some 80,000 clones, with approximately 91% observed a single time. V dropped 4 bases and J dropped 2; count of bases not matched to a gene: 9. This CDR3 has 15 amino acids. Germline V gene sequence: CDR1 SGHTS, CDR2 YDEGEE. Comment on this clone: Its matching antigen is unknown.

The chain combines TRBV5-8 with TRBJ2-7; TRBD2 agrees at 7 bases. This sequence was found in an adult with an advanced solid tumor such as melanoma, head and neck, liver or kidney cancer. The material sequenced was CD4+ or CD8+ T cells sorted from blood, taken in a trial of the OX40 agonist ivuxolimab. The chain's CDR3 is CASSRFTGGAYEQYF. CDR3 coding DNA: TGTGCCAGCAGCCGGTTCACGGGAGGTGCCTACGAGCAGTACTTC.